The 18 T cell receptor beta chains given below trace back to one sample, sequenced in a study of blood T cell repertoires in COVID-19. Measured with immunoSEQ multiplex PCR; TCRdb has only the in-frame clones, and not every one. The sample holds approximately 200,000 clones, around nine tenths seen once. Sequenced input: peripheral blood. These receptors were taken from a man aged 55 to 69 who had recovered from COVID-19.

The gene calls are TRBV3-1 (or the pseudogene TRBV3-2) and TRBJ1-6; 10 bases line up with TRBD1. Unmatched junction bases numbered 7, after V lost 3 bases and J lost 11 bases. The CDR3 is made up of 15 amino acids. Germline loops: CDR1 LGHDT, CDR2 YNNKEL (reference sequence). The CDR3 sequence is CASSQRTGGLAPLHF. For the CDR3, the DNA is TGTGCCAGCAGCCAGAGGACAGGGGGTTTGGCACCCCTCCACTTT.

Only a few counts were recorded for this clone. The V gene is TRBV2, the J gene TRBJ1-3; D is undetermined. The CDR3 runs 15 residues. The V end was cut by 4 bases, the J end by 0 bases, with 10 bases between. The germline V gene encodes CDR1 SNHLY and CDR2 FYNNEI. CDR3: CASSGQNPSGNTIYF. For the CDR3, the DNA is TGTGCCAGCAGTGGGCAGAACCCCTCTGGAAACACCATATATTTT.

This rearrangement joins TRBV3-1 (or the pseudogene TRBV3-2) to TRBJ2-5, with 7 bases fitting TRBD2. V trimming: 1 base; J trimming: 3 bases; junction bases outside the gene matches: 2. The CDR3 is 14 residues long. Germline CDR1 is LGHDT and CDR2 is YNNKEL (reference sequence). Here the CDR3 reads CASSQVREEETQYF. The DNA for the CDR3 is TGTGCCAGCAGCCAAGTCCGGGAGGAAGAGACCCAGTACTTC.

This clone is a singleton in its sample. The rearrangement joins TRBV6-2 or TRBV6-3 to TRBJ1-2; a possible D gene is TRBD1 (5 bases). Trimming took 5 bases from V and 3 from J, leaving 13 bases between them. Germline V gene lookup returns CDR1 MNHEY and CDR2 SVGEGT. This CDR3 is 14 amino acids long. The CDR3, as DNA: TGTGCCAGCAGTCGTTGGCAGGGATACTATGGCTACACCTTC. Encoded protein: CASSRWQGYYGYTF.

V gene TRBV19 combines with J gene TRBJ2-2; D gene ambiguous. The V and J ends lost 6 bases and 4 bases respectively, with 12 bases between them. The CDR3 length is 14 residues. Germline CDR1 is LNHDA and CDR2 is SQIVND (reference sequence). CDR3 sequence reads: CASREQQSTGELFF. CDR3 DNA sequence: TGTGCCAGTAGGGAACAGCAGAGCACCGGGGAGCTGTTTTTT. Full variable domain (rest looked up from reference TRBV19 and TRBJ2-2): DGGITQSPKYLFRKEGQNVTLSCEQNLNHDAMYWYRQDPGQGLRLIYYSQIVNDFQKGDIAEGYSVSREKKESFPLTVTSAQKNPTAFYLCASREQQSTGELFFGEGSRLTVL.

This chain uses TRBV7-3 with TRBJ1-1, with D possibly matching TRBD1 (5 bases). Trimming stripped 5 bases from V and 5 bases from J, with 18 bases between. Per the germline V gene, CDR1 is SGHTA and CDR2 is FQGTGA. This CDR3 is 15 amino acids long. As DNA, the CDR3 is TGTGCCAGCAGCCAAAATAGCGGACCAGGGACTGAAGCTTTCTTT. This translates into CASSQNSGPGTEAFF.

J is TRBJ1-4 and V is TRBV21-1; TRBD1, as called in the table, went unchecked against the DNA. TRBV21-1 has pseudogene status. This CDR3 region has 14 residues. The CDR3 bases are TGTGCCAGCAGCAAAGTTGGCCGAACTGAAAAACTGTTTTTT. Residues: CASSKVGRTEKLFF.

This clone was recorded a few times. The J gene is TRBJ2-5, the V gene TRBV5-1; the match to TRBD2 covers 13 bases. CDR3 length: 16 residues. V shed 3 bases and J 3 bases; nucleotides not matched to a gene: 5. Germline assignment: CDR1 SGHRS and CDR2 YFSETQ. The CDR3 reads CASSSRLAGGEETQYF. CDR3 DNA: TGCGCCAGCAGCTCCAGACTAGCGGGGGGTGAAGAGACCCAGTACTTC.

This clone was seen just once. The chain is built from TRBV18 and TRBJ2-1; TRBD2 aligns across 7 bases. The CDR3 runs to 17 residues. Germline CDR1 and CDR2: KGHSH and LQKENI. J was trimmed by 2 bases and V by 0 bases; bases with no gene match: 7. The DNA of the CDR3 is TGTGCCAGCTCACCACCGTCTAGCGGAGGTGCCTACAATGAGCAGTTCTTC. Its protein is CASSPPSSGGAYNEQFF.

This chain connects TRBV6-6 to TRBJ2-7; no reliable D call. CDR1 is MNHNY and CDR2 is SVGAGI in the germline V gene (reference sequence). The V end lost 8 bases, the J end lost 2 bases, and 13 bases lay between the germline ends. This CDR3 comprises 13 residues. The CDR3 loop is CASGPVFAYEQYF. The CDR3 coding sequence is TGTGCCAGCGGTCCAGTATTCGCCTACGAGCAGTACTTC.

The rearrangement uses TRBV10-1 and TRBJ1-3; D may be TRBD1 (6 bases). There are 15 residues in the CDR3. The ends were cut back, 4 bases at V and 1 base at J, with 11 bases in the middle. Germline CDR1 WNHNN, CDR2 SYGVQD (reference sequence). This CDR3 is CASSATGLSGNTIYF. The CDR3 bases are TGCGCCAGCAGTGCTACAGGGTTATCTGGAAACACCATATATTTT.

This sequence joins TRBV7-6 and TRBJ2-5; maybe TRBD2 (5 bases). Germline values: CDR1 SGHVS, CDR2 FNYEAQ. Trimming removed 3 bases at V and 5 bases at J, with 10 bases between. The CDR3 contains 13 residues. The CDR3 region is CASSFEGRETQYF. The CDR3 DNA reads as TGTGCCAGCAGCTTTGAGGGTCGGGAGACCCAGTACTTC. Together with reference TRBV7-6 and TRBJ2-5, the CDR3 gives the full variable domain: GAGVSQSPRYKVTKRGQDVALRCDPISGHVSLYWYRQALGQGPEFLTYFNYEAQQDKSGLPNDRFSAERPEGSISTLTIQRTEQRDSAMYRCASSFEGRETQYFGPGTRLLVL.

The V and J genes are TRBV6-2 or TRBV6-3 and TRBJ2-3, with 11 bases identical to TRBD2. The V segment lost 2 bases and the J segment 2 bases; nucleotides outside the gene matches: 9. Germline loops: CDR1 MNHEY, CDR2 SVGEGT. This CDR3 is built from 18 residues. Written as DNA, the CDR3 is TGTGCCAGCAGTTACCCTACTAGCGGGGGAGCTAACACAGATACGCAGTATTTT. This codes for CASSYPTSGGANTDTQYF.

The sample holds one count of this clone. The chain combines TRBV6-5 with TRBJ1-3, with 7 bases lining up with TRBD1. Germline V gives CDR1 MNHEY, CDR2 SVGAGI. V gave up 3 bases and J gave up 4 bases; unmatched junction bases: 9. This CDR3 region has 16 residues. CDR3 in amino acids: CASSYGVTGAGNTIYF. In DNA, the CDR3 is TGTGCCAGCAGTTATGGAGTAACAGGGGCGGGAAACACCATATATTTT.

In its sample, this clone ranks as medium-sized. The V and J genes are TRBV28 and TRBJ1-1; D is possibly TRBD1 (5 bases). This CDR3 region has 15 residues. Germline CDR1 MDHEN, CDR2 SYDVKM. The V gene lost 3 bases and the J gene lost 0 bases, with 11 bases spanning the gap. CDR3 protein: CASSFRRGLNTEAFF. In DNA form, the CDR3 reads TGTGCCAGCAGTTTCCGGCGGGGGTTGAACACTGAAGCTTTCTTT.

The rearrangement links TRBV7-2 to TRBJ2-1; D remains ambiguous. The V and J ends lost 5 bases and 8 bases respectively, with 16 bases between them. The CDR3 contains 14 residues. The V gene's germline CDR1 is SGHTA and CDR2 FQGNSA. CDR3 sequence: CASSMTPLGYEQFF. The CDR3 DNA reads TGTGCCAGCAGCATGACTCCCCTCGGGTATGAGCAGTTCTTC. The full variable domain, with the rest looked up from reference TRBV7-2 and TRBJ2-1, is GAGVSQSPSNKVTEKGKDVELRCDPISGHTALYWYRQSLGQGLEFLIYFQGNSAPDKSGLPSDRFSAERTGGSVSTLTIQRTQQEDSAVYLCASSMTPLGYEQFFGPGTRLTVL.

Of note for this clone: A junction boundary mismatches the germline segment, possibly from a read error. The chain employs TRBV5-1 and TRBJ2-5, with D possibly matching TRBD2 (6 bases). The CDR3 is made up of 16 amino acids. Germline loops: CDR1 SGHRS, CDR2 YFSETQ. The chain's CDR3 is CASSVDPGAPQGTQYF. In nucleotides, the CDR3 is TGCGCCAGCAGCGTAGACCCGGGAGCCCCCCAAGGGACCCAGTACTTC. Full variable domain (missing parts from reference TRBV5-1 and TRBJ2-5): KAGVTQTPRYLIKTRGQQVTLSCSPISGHRSVSWYQQTPGQGLQFLFEYFSETQRNKGNFPGRFSGRQFSNSRSEMNVSTLELGDSALYLCASSVDPGAPQGTQYFGPGTRLLVL.

This sequence joins TRBV19 and TRBJ1-2; 8 bases align to TRBD1. This CDR3 is built from 16 residues. V lost 5 bases, J lost 4 bases, and 12 bases stayed unmatched. Per germline, CDR1 LNHDA and CDR2 SQIVND (reference sequence). DNA for the CDR3: TGTGCCAGTAGTCCATACTCCGGGACAGGCCTCTATGGCTACACCTTC. Its translation is CASSPYSGTGLYGYTF.